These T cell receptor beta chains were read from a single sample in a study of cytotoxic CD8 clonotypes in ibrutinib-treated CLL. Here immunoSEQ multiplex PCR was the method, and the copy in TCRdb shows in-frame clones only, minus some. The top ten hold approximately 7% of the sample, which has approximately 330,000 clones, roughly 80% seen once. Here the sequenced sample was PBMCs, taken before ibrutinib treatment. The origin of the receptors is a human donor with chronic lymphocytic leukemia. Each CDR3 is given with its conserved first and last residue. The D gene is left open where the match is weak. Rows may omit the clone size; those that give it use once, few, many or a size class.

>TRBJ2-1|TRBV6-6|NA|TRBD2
TGTGCCAGCAGTTACTCTAGCGGGGCCTACAATGAGCAGTTCTTC
CASSYSSGAYNEQFF
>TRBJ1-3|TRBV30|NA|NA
TGTGCCTGGAGTCCCTCACTCTTCTCTGGAAACACCATATATTTT
CAWSPSLFSGNTIYF
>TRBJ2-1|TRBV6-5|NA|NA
TGTGCCAGCAGTTTGAGTGGAGCCTACAATGAGCAGTTCTTC
CASSLSGAYNEQFF
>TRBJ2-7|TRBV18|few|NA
TGTGCCAGCTCACTGGCTAGGGCCTACGAGCAGTACTTC
CASSLARAYEQYF
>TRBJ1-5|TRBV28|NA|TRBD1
TGTGCCAGCAGTCCTATACAACAGGGGCATCAGCCCCAGCATTTT
CASSPIQQGHQPQHF
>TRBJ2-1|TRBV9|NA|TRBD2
TGTGCCAGCAGCGTAGTGGCTAGCGGGACGAATGAGCAGTTCTTC
CASSVVASGTNEQFF
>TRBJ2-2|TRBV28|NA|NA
TGTGCCAGCAGTTTAGCGCTAGCTGGGACCGGGGAGCTGTTTTTT
CASSLALAGTGELFF
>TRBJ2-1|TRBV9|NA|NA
TGTGCCAGCAGCCGCTCGGATACGCGCAATGAGCAGTTCTTC
CASSRSDTRNEQFF
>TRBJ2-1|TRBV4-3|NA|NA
TGCGCCAGCAGCCAAGTCGGGGACCTAAACCATGAGCAGTTCTTC
CASSQVGDLNHEQFF
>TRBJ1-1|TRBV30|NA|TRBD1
TGTGCCTGGACCGCCGACCGGGACAGGGAATTCTTT
CAWTADRDREFF
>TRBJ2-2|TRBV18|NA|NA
TGTGCCAGCTCACCCCGAGGGGGGACAGAGAACACCGGGGAGCTGTTTTTT
CASSPRGGTENTGELFF
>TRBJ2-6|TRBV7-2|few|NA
TGTGCCAGCAGCTCGAGACGGGACGCGTTGTTAGGGGCCAACGTCCTGACTTTC
CASSSRRDALLGANVLTF
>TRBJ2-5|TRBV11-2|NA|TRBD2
TGTGCCAGCAGCTTGGGACTAGCGAAAGAGACCCAGTACTTC
CASSLGLAKETQYF
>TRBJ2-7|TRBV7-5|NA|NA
TGTGTCAGAAGCCAGCGGGGATACGAGCAGTACTTC
CVRSQRGYEQYF
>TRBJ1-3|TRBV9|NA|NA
TGTGCCAGCAGCGCAGGATCCTTATCTGGAAACACCATATATTTT
CASSAGSLSGNTIYF
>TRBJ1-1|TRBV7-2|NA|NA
TGTGCCAGCAGTATGGGCCGGACGAAGAATATGAACACTGAAGCTTTCTTT
CASSMGRTKNMNTEAFF
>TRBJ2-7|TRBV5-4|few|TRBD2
TGTGCCAGCAGCTTGGGGAATCTAGCGGGAGCCTCCTACGAGCAGTACTTC
CASSLGNLAGASYEQYF
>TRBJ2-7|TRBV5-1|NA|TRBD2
TGCGCCAGCAGCTCTACCAGCGGGAGCCCCTACGAGCAGTACTTC
CASSSTSGSPYEQYF
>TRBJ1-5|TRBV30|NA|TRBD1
TGTGCCTGGTCCGGGACAGCTAGCAATCAGCCCCAGCATTTT
CAWSGTASNQPQHF
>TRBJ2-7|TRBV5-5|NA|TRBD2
TGTGCCAGCAGAACAGGACTAGCGGGAGGTTACGAGCAGTACTTC
CASRTGLAGGYEQYF
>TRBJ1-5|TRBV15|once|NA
TGTGCCACCAGCAGAGGAGAATCCCCCGTCAATCAGCCCCAGCATTTT
CATSRGESPVNQPQHF
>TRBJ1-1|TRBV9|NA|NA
TGTGCCAGCAGCCCACAACAGGAGACTGAAGCTTTCTTT
CASSPQQETEAFF
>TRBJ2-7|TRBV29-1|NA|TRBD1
TGCAGCGTTGTAGGGACAGTTTCCTACGAGCAGTACTTC
CSVVGTVSYEQYF
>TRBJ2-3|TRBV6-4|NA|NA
TGTGCCAGCAGTGAACTCGAGGGACATACGCAGTATTTT
CASSELEGHTQYF
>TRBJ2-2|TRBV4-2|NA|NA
TGTGCCAGCGACGAAGGGGTGGACACCGGGGAGCTGTTTTTT
CASDEGVDTGELFF
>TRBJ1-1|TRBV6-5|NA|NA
TGTGCCAGCAGTACAGGGTCTACTGAAGCTTTCTTT
CASSTGSTEAFF
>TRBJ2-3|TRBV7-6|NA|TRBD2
TGTGCCAGCAGCTTAAGCGGGGGCACAGATACGCAGTATTTT
CASSLSGGTDTQYF
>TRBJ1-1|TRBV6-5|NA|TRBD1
TGTGCCAGCACCGTCGACAGGGGCACTGAAGCTTTCTTT
CASTVDRGTEAFF
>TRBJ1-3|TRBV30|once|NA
TGTGCCTGGAGTGTAACGGGGGGGTTTGGGAACACCATATATTTT
CAWSVTGGFGNTIYF
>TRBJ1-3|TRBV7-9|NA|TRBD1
TGTGCCAGCAGCTTAGCGGGAGGGGACAGTGGAAACACCATATATTTT
CASSLAGGDSGNTIYF
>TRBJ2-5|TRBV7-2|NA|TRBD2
TGTGCCAGCAGCTTACCAGAAGAAGGACTAGCGGGTGTACAAGAGACCCAGTACTTC
CASSLPEEGLAGVQETQYF
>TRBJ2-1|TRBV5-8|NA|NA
TGTGCCAGCAGCTTGTTGTTCGGGTGGGCGTTCTTC
CASSLLFGWAFF
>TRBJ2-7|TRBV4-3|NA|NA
TGCGCCAGCAGCCAAGTATGGGACGGGCCCTACGAGCAGTACTTC
CASSQVWDGPYEQYF
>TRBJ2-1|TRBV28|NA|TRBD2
TGTGCCAGCAGTTTATTGGGACTAGCGGGAGACAATGAGCAGTTCTTC
CASSLLGLAGDNEQFF
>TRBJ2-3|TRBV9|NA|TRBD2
TGTGCCAGCAGCGCCCGGGGGGAGCGGGATACGCAGTATTTT
CASSARGERDTQYF
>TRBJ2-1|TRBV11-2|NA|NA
TGTGCCACCTCCATTCAGGGGCTGGAGGAGCAGTTCTTC
CATSIQGLEEQFF
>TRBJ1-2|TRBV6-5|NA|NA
TGTGCCAGCAGTTACGAGGCAGGGCTACATGGCTACACCTTC
CASSYEAGLHGYTF
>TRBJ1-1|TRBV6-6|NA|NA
TGTGCCAGCAGCTCCCCCAGTGTGAGGGGGAACACTGAAGCTTTCTTT
CASSSPSVRGNTEAFF
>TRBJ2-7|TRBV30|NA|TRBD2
TGTGCCTGGAGCGCCCCTAGTGCGGGAGTCTACGAGCAGTACTTC
CAWSAPSAGVYEQYF
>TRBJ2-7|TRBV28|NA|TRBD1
TGTGCCAGCAGTGCCGACAGGGCCTACGAGCAGTACTTC
CASSADRAYEQYF